The source of this TCR beta chain is a study of OX40 agonist ivuxolimab in advanced cancers. Study at large: Cancers in dose escalation were hepatocellular, melanoma, renal cell and head and neck.

Only in-frame clones appear in the TCRdb table, and some are missing; sequencing was by immunoSEQ multiplex PCR. In the table there are about 63,000 clones, roughly 87% of which are singletons. The germline V and J ends were trimmed by 6 bases and 10 bases, with 10 bases remaining between them. This CDR3 region has 11 residues. The germline V gene encodes CDR1 SNHLY and CDR2 FYNNEI. The sequenced sample was CD4+ or CD8+ T cells sorted from blood, obtained in a trial of the OX40 agonist ivuxolimab. The chain couples TRBV2 to TRBJ2-1; no definite D call. This TCR came from an adult with an advanced solid tumor such as melanoma, head and neck, liver or kidney cancer. CDR3 in amino acids: CASSVQSEQFF. CDR3 DNA sequence: TGTGCCAGCAGCGTGCAGTCAGAGCAGTTCTTC.